The clone carrying this T cell receptor (beta chain) was counted many times. This entry is derived from a study of low-dose radiotherapy and immunotherapy resistance in tumors. About the study: Intravenous cyclophosphamide at 200 mg/m2 preceded radiation and immunotherapy by one day, every two weeks.

Time point defined: after trial treatment. Treatment reported: LDRT plus nivolumab, ipilimumab, low-dose cyclophosphamide and aspirin (RACIN trial). TRAV- and TRBV-specific primers primed first-strand cDNA, covering alpha and beta chains. The PCR that amplified TCRs ran for roughly 20 cycles, relying on a constant-region primer and a V-primer adapter. MiXCR, applied by TCRdb to the reads, yields one record per CDR3 protein. The top ten hold about 1.3% of the sample, which has about 84,000 distinct CDR3 sequences, around 17% seen once. This CDR3 has 12 residues. Between the trimmed V and J ends, which lost 5 bases and 8 bases, there was a span of 12 bases. The germline CDR1 and CDR2 sequences are SGHTA and FQGNSA.

The sequence was obtained from a male donor with prostate cancer. The gene calls are TRBV7-2 and TRBJ1-1; D ambiguous. The input for sequencing was PBMCs, taken after low-dose radiotherapy plus immunotherapy. CDR3 sequence reads: CASSREVGEAFF. In nucleotides, the CDR3 is TGTGCCAGCAGCCGCGAGGTGGGGGAAGCTTTCTTT.